These 22 T cell receptor beta chains originate from one sample sequenced in a study of cytomegalovirus exposure and HLA in healthy donors. With 60 Vbeta and 13 Jbeta primers, the PCR was carried out. Method: immunoSEQ multiplex PCR; TCRdb's copy keeps in-frame clones and lacks some. The table lists over 110,000 clones, 65% to 80% of them singletons, with 8.8% in the top ten. Sequencing input: PBMCs. These receptors came from a woman aged 45-65 years in good health and CMV-seropositive.

The V and J genes are TRBV19 and TRBJ1-5, with D possibly TRBD1 on 6 matching bases. Looked up from germline, CDR1 is LNHDA and CDR2 is SQIVND (reference sequence). The V end was cut by 8 bases, the J end by 4 bases, with 9 bases between. The CDR3 has 12 residues. CDR3 sequence reads: CASLQGNQPQHF. CDR3 DNA sequence: TGTGCCAGTCTCCAGGGGAATCAGCCCCAGCATTTT.

V usage is TRBV23-1 and J usage is TRBJ1-1, with 10 nucleotides matching TRBD1. TRBV23-1 is placed among ORFs of uncertain function. There are 17 residues in the CDR3. The V gene end was trimmed by 3 bases and the J gene end by 1 base; junction bases not matched to a gene: 8. CDR3 amino acids: CASSQQDRGRGNTEAFF. The CDR3 DNA is TGCGCCAGCAGTCAGCAAGACAGGGGGCGCGGGAACACTGAAGCTTTCTTT.

This chain links TRBV5-1 with TRBJ1-6; 7 bases match TRBD1. Germline trimming cut 4 bases from V and 6 bases from J; bases unmatched to any gene: 7. The CDR3 loop spans 15 amino acids. Looked up from germline, CDR1 is SGHRS and CDR2 is YFSETQ. The CDR3 DNA is TGCGCCAGCAGCCCCGGGACAGTTCTTAATTCACCCCTCCACTTT. This codes for CASSPGTVLNSPLHF. The complete variable domain, with remaining parts taken from reference TRBV5-1 and TRBJ1-6, reads KAGVTQTPRYLIKTRGQQVTLSCSPISGHRSVSWYQQTPGQGLQFLFEYFSETQRNKGNFPGRFSGRQFSNSRSEMNVSTLELGDSALYLCASSPGTVLNSPLHFGNGTRLTVT.

This clone was found a few times. The genes are TRBV5-1 and TRBJ1-2; 7 bases are shared with TRBD1. The J segment lost 1 base and the V segment lost 0 bases, leaving 3 bases of the junction unmatched. The germline gives CDR1 SGHRS, CDR2 YFSETQ. The CDR3 spans 15 residues. CDR3 DNA sequence: TGCGCCAGCAGCTTGGCACAGGGGCGTAACTATGGCTACACCTTC. This translates into CASSLAQGRNYGYTF.

The chain recombines TRBV2 with TRBJ1-1; D ambiguous. Per the germline V gene, CDR1 is SNHLY and CDR2 is FYNNEI. The CDR3 extends over 13 amino acids. Trimming took off 0 bases at V and 5 bases at J, with 7 bases between the two ends. CDR3 nucleotides: TGTGCCAGCAGTGAAGCTCGAGATACTGAAGCTTTCTTT. It encodes CASSEARDTEAFF. The variable domain in full, completed from reference TRBV2 and TRBJ1-1, reads EPEVTQTPSHQVTQMGQEVILRCVPISNHLYFYWYRQILGQKVEFLVSFYNNEISEKSEIFDDQFSVERPDGSNFTLKIRSTKLEDSAMYFCASSEARDTEAFFGQGTRLTVV.

The chain combines TRBV7-3 with TRBJ2-6; D might be TRBD1 (6 bases). Germline V lookup: CDR1 SGHTA, CDR2 FQGTGA. CDR3 length: 16 residues. V gave up 5 bases and J gave up 2 bases, with 13 bases separating them. The CDR3 region is CASSTIRGTGANVLTF. CDR3 DNA: TGTGCCAGCAGCACGATCAGGGGAACTGGGGCCAACGTCCTGACTTTC.

This chain links TRBV28 with TRBJ2-7; possible D gene TRBD1, 6 bases. Germline V gene lookup returns CDR1 MDHEN and CDR2 SYDVKM. The CDR3 contains 12 residues. Trimming stripped 6 bases from V and 2 bases from J, with 8 bases between. CDR3 amino acids: CASRGGPYEQYF. The DNA for the CDR3 is TGTGCCAGCAGAGGGGGTCCCTACGAGCAGTACTTC.

V gene TRBV11-3 combines with J gene TRBJ2-2; D perhaps matches TRBD2 (5 bases). Trimming removed 5 bases from V and 2 bases from J, with 18 bases in between. Germline V lookup: CDR1 SGHNT, CDR2 YENEEA. There are 17 residues in the CDR3. For the CDR3, the DNA is TGTGCCAGCAGCCCCCGGTTATGGAGCGGAAACACCGGGGAGCTGTTTTTT. It codes for CASSPRLWSGNTGELFF.

J is TRBJ2-6 and V is TRBV29-1, with a weak D call TRBD1 (6 bases). The V and J ends lost 7 bases and 4 bases respectively, with 11 bases between them. CDR3 size: 13 residues. Germline lookup yields CDR1 SQVTM and CDR2 ANQGSEA. CDR3 nucleotides: TGCAGCGCCACAGGGTCCGGGGCCAACGTCCTGACTTTC. Residues: CSATGSGANVLTF.

The chain carries TRBV28 and TRBJ2-2; the D is unclear. This CDR3 has 14 amino acids. V lost 2 bases, J lost 1 base, and 5 bases lay in between. Germline CDR1 is MDHEN and CDR2 is SYDVKM. CDR3 DNA sequence: TGTGCCAGCAGTTTAAGCGTGAACACCGGGGAGCTGTTTTTT. It is translated as CASSLSVNTGELFF.

The V and J genes are TRBV12-5 and TRBJ1-6; 7 bases are shared with TRBD1. The CDR3 covers 16 residues. Germline CDR1 is LGHNT and CDR2 is FRNRAP. V was pared by 6 bases and J by 10 bases, with 15 bases of the junction left unmatched. Written as DNA, the CDR3 is TGTGCTAGTGGCGCCTCCGGGACAGTCGGTCTCTCACCCCTCCACTTT. This encodes CASGASGTVGLSPLHF. Looking up the rest from reference TRBV12-5 and TRBJ1-6 gives the full variable domain: DARVTQTPRHKVTEMGQEVTMRCQPILGHNTVFWYRQTMMQGLELLAYFRNRAPLDDSGMPKDRFSAEMPDATLATLKIQPSEPRDSAVYFCASGASGTVGLSPLHFGNGTRLTVT.

The chain combines TRBV4-2 with TRBJ2-1; 12 positions agree with TRBD2. J lost 8 bases, V lost 0 bases, and 5 bases had no gene match. This CDR3 region has 16 residues. Germline CDR1 LGHNA, CDR2 YNFKEQ. DNA for the CDR3: TGTGCCAGCAGCCAAGAGTTCACTAGCGGGGGGTATGAGCAGTTCTTC. Protein product: CASSQEFTSGGYEQFF.

The V and J genes are TRBV11-1 and TRBJ1-1; D gene ambiguous. The CDR3 has 14 amino acids. The ends were cut back, 3 bases at V and 3 bases at J, with 11 bases in the middle. Per germline, CDR1 SGHAT and CDR2 FQDESV (reference sequence). This CDR3 is CASSFQRRDTEAFF. DNA of the CDR3: TGTGCCAGCAGCTTCCAGAGGAGGGACACTGAAGCTTTCTTT.

This clone was seen only a few times. The V and J genes are TRBV28 and TRBJ1-6, with 7 bases identical to TRBD1. This CDR3 is built from 13 residues. Looked up from germline, CDR1 is MDHEN and CDR2 is SYDVKM. The V gene end was trimmed by 8 bases and the J gene end by 4 bases; junction bases not matched to a gene: 2. In DNA, the CDR3 is TGTGCCAGCCCGGGACAGTATAATTCACCCCTCCACTTT. Protein product: CASPGQYNSPLHF.

This clone was recorded once. The genes are TRBV2 and TRBJ2-7; D not certain. CDR3 size: 8 residues. The germline V gene has CDR1 SNHLY and CDR2 FYNNEI. Deletions cut 11 bases from V and 9 bases from J, with 8 bases between. The CDR3 is CALPPQYF. The CDR3 DNA reads TGTGCCCTTCCCCCGCAGTACTTC.

The chain links TRBV7-9 to TRBJ2-1; 8 positions agree with TRBD2. The CDR3 extends over 14 amino acids. Trimming at V came to 5 bases and at J to 5 bases, leaving 5 bases not matched to a gene. Per germline, CDR1 SEHNR and CDR2 FQNEAQ (reference sequence). The CDR3 DNA follows: TGTGCCAGCAGCCTCGGGAGGGGTAACAATGAGCAGTTCTTC. Translating gives CASSLGRGNNEQFF.

This clone appeared a few times. This chain links TRBV6-1 with TRBJ1-3, with D perhaps matching TRBD1 (5 bases). Germline V gene data show CDR1 as MNHNS and CDR2 as SASEGT. Trimming removed 2 bases at V and 5 bases at J, with 16 bases between. CDR3 length equals 16 residues. In DNA, the CDR3 is TGTGCCAGCAGTGAAAGGGGCAGCCCATACAGAAACACCATATATTTT. Translation gives CASSERGSPYRNTIYF.

This chain joins TRBV7-3 and TRBJ2-2, with 9 bases matching TRBD2. The CDR3 spans 16 residues. Germline V gives CDR1 SGHTA, CDR2 FQGTGA. V trimming: 5 bases; J trimming: 7 bases; junction bases outside the gene matches: 11. The CDR3 nucleotides are TGTGCCAGCAGCCAGAGGCTAGCGGGGTCAGGCGGGGAGCTGTTTTTT. It yields the protein CASSQRLAGSGGELFF. Supplemented by reference TRBV7-3 and TRBJ2-2, the full variable domain reads GAGVSQTPSNKVTEKGKYVELRCDPISGHTALYWYRQSLGQGPEFLIYFQGTGAADDSGLPNDRFFAVRPEGSVSTLKIQRTERGDSAVYLCASSQRLAGSGGELFFGEGSRLTVL.

The chain employs TRBV30 and TRBJ1-4, with a weak D call TRBD1 (6 bases). Germline V lookup: CDR1 GTSNPN, CDR2 SVGIG (reference sequence). The CDR3 runs to 13 residues. V dropped 5 bases and J dropped 8 bases, with 15 bases sitting between them. The CDR3 is CAWDTGIEEKLFF. Written as DNA, the CDR3 is TGTGCCTGGGACACAGGGATCGAGGAAAAACTGTTTTTT.

This chain uses TRBV11-3 with TRBJ2-1; a weak D match, TRBD1 (6 bases). Germline V gives CDR1 SGHNT, CDR2 YENEEA. The V end lost 0 bases, the J end lost 8 bases, and 14 bases lay between the germline ends. The CDR3 runs 15 residues. The CDR3 region has the DNA TGTGCCAGCAGCTTAGAGGGGGCCCCTAGGGATGAGCAGTTCTTC. Translating it yields CASSLEGAPRDEQFF.

The rearrangement links TRBV7-6 to TRBJ2-1, with D possibly TRBD1 on 5 matching bases. Trimming stripped 4 bases from V and 4 bases from J, with 5 bases between. Germline loops: CDR1 SGHVS, CDR2 FNYEAQ. The CDR3 loop spans 12 amino acids. This CDR3 is CASSYRYNEQFF. DNA for the CDR3: TGTGCCAGCAGCTACAGGTACAATGAGCAGTTCTTC.

The chain links TRBV7-8 to TRBJ2-1, with D maybe TRBD2 (5 bases). The V gene's germline CDR1 is SGHVS and CDR2 FQNEAQ. V was trimmed by 8 bases and J by 2 bases, leaving 19 bases between them. CDR3 length equals 16 residues. The CDR3 here is CASQYQLSGPYNEQFF. The CDR3 DNA reads TGTGCCAGCCAATATCAATTGAGCGGACCCTACAATGAGCAGTTCTTC.